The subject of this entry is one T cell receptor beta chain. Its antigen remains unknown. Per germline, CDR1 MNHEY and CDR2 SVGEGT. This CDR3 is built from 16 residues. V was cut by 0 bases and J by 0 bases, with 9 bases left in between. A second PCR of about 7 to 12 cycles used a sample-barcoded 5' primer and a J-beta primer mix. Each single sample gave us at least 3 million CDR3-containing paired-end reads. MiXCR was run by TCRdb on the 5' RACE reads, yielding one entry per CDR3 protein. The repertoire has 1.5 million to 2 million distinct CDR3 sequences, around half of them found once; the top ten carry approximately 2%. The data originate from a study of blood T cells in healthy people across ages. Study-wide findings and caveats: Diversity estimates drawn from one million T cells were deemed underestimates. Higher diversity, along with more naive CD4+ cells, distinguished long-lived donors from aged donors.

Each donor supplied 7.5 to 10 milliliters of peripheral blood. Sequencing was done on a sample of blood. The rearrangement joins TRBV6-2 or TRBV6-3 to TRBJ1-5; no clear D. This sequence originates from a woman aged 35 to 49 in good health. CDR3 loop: CASSYSSGVSNQPQHF. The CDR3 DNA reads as TGTGCCAGCAGTTACTCGAGCGGCGTTAGCAATCAGCCCCAGCATTTT.